This T cell receptor beta chain is drawn from a study of CD8+CD57+ T cells in acquired aplastic anemia (dated by TCRdb to 2016 to 2018). Concerning the study at large: On average, sorted CD4+ and CD8+ cells yielded 3 to 4 ug of extracted DNA, with a range of about 0.19 to 30 ug. An average of approximately 10 million reads for CD4+ cells and 12 million or so reads for CD8+ cells was obtained from healthy donor samples. Results and caveats for the whole study, not just this receptor: Patients and healthy controls showed no significant difference in CD8+ Simpson's diversity (P=0.060). Some 27 CD8+ CDR3 sequences were found in both patients and controls but appeared to be highly expressed in patients and within the immunodominant clones of the patients.

This clonotype came up once. Which antigen it targets is not known. There are no base qualities to consult, and no much larger clone falls within one base. One read alone provides weak support. In the study, sorted CD4+ and CD8+ blood T cells from patients with severe aplastic anemia and from healthy subjects underwent deep sequencing of TCR repertoires. Ficoll-Paque density gradient centrifugation was used to isolate peripheral blood mononuclear cells. Before DNA was extracted, CD4+ and CD8+ T cells were sorted using either FACS or magnetic beads. The CDR3 has 16 amino acids, counting the end cysteine and phenylalanine. CDR3 DNA is the only sequence kept; it has 48 bases, read in frame from the first base. The junction shows trimming of 0 bases on V and 6 bases on J, plus 18 bases between the germline ends. The germline V gene gives CDR1 as LGHNA and CDR2 as YSLEER. TCR beta VDJ combination and CDR3 sequence profiling used genomic DNA as the template. An Illumina HiSeq 2000 was the platform used for TCR repertoire sequencing. The original pipeline was this. TRBV/TRBJ rearrangement plots, CDR3 size and DJ length profiles, and Simpson's diversity index were used to assess repertoires. Whichever DNA sequence was most abundant in the deep sequencing data was defined as the immunodominant clone. CDR3 amino acid sequences were screened for sharing across subjects and compared with published repertoires and the VDJdb database. Using fastp trimming at Q25 and MiXCR clonotype assembly, TCRdb reanalyzed the public sequencing data and kept in-frame beta chains. Rows are combined by CDR3 protein, so each entry shows the most common genes and DNA. The V and J calls were determined by TCRdb, not by the authors. This sample has some 120,000 distinct CDR3 sequences in its table, and around 48% of those were observed once. The top ten constitute about 2.7% of the sample.

This receptor chain uses TRBV4-3 and TRBJ2-7, with no reliable assignment of the D segment. The source is a human donor in good health, serving as a control. Sample: sorted CD4+, CD8+, or CD8+CD57+ T cells (not recorded which) from PBMCs. The bases are TGCGCCAGCAGCCAAGAGAAGGGCCCCACCTTCGGCGAGCAGTACTTC. Its protein is CASSQEKGPTFGEQYF.